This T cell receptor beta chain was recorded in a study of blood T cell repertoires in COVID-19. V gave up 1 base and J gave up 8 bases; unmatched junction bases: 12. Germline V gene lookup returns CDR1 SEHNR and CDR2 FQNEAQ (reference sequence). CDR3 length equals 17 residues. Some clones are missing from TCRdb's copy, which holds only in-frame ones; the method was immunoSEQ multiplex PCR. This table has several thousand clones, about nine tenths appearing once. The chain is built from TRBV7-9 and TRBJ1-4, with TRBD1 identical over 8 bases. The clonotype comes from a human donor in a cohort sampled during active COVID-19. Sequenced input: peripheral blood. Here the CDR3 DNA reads TGTGCCAGCAGCTTAGTTGGACAGGGAAGGTCAAACGAAAAACTGTTTTTT. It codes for CASSLVGQGRSNEKLFF.